Listed below are T cell receptor beta chains from one sample, sequenced in a study of T cell changes during pregnancy in multiple sclerosis. Method: immunoSEQ multiplex PCR; TCRdb's copy keeps in-frame clones and lacks some. This sample yields approximately 85,000 clones, of which roughly 90% are seen a single time; roughly 2.5% belongs to the top ten. Sequencing used peripheral blood, obtained in the first trimester of pregnancy. All receptors derive from a female donor with multiple sclerosis, enrolled in a pregnancy study. Each CDR3 is given with its conserved first and last residue. The D gene is left open where the match is weak. A clone size is listed for some rows: how often the clone was seen (once, few, many), or a class if it is expanded.

d_call,v_call,clone_size,j_call,cdr3_aa,cdr3_nt
TRBD1,TRBV5-1,-,TRBJ2-7,CASSSGQVPYEQYF,TGCGCCAGCAGCTCTGGACAGGTGCCCTACGAGCAGTACTTC
TRBD1,TRBV4-2,-,TRBJ1-2,CASSQDRAGGPYGYTF,TGTGCCAGCAGCCAAGATCGGGCAGGGGGACCCTATGGCTACACCTTC
-,TRBV4-1,once,TRBJ2-2,CASSQVRNTGELFF,TGCGCCAGCAGCCAAGTTCGTAACACCGGGGAGCTGTTTTTT
TRBD2,TRBV11-3,-,TRBJ2-3,CASSLVSGGYTDTQYF,TGTGCCAGCAGCTTAGTATCGGGGGGGTACACAGATACGCAGTATTTT
-,TRBV10-3,-,TRBJ1-1,CAISSSTVMNTEAFF,TGTGCCATCAGTAGCTCGACAGTCATGAACACTGAAGCTTTCTTT
TRBD1,TRBV12-5,-,TRBJ1-6,CASGTAGGGNSPLHF,TGTGCTAGTGGTACAGCAGGGGGTGGTAATTCACCCCTCCACTTT
-,TRBV4-3,-,TRBJ1-5,CASSQDWGDSNQPQHF,TGCGCCAGCAGCCAAGATTGGGGGGATAGCAATCAGCCCCAGCATTTT
-,TRBV5-1,once,TRBJ1-1,CASSYGGNTEAFF,TGCGCCAGCAGCTACGGGGGAAACACTGAAGCTTTCTTT
-,TRBV19,-,TRBJ2-7,CASSFDSGYEQYF,TGTGCCAGTAGTTTCGACTCGGGGTACGAGCAGTACTTC
-,TRBV28,-,TRBJ1-2,CASRFTGRGGYTF,TGTGCCAGCAGATTCACAGGGCGCGGCGGCTACACCTTC
-,TRBV7-8,-,TRBJ2-1,CASSEFRDLDNEQFF,TGTGCCAGCAGTGAATTCCGGGACTTGGACAATGAGCAGTTCTTC
TRBD1,TRBV5-1,-,TRBJ1-1,CASSLAGQGALWAEAFF,TGCGCCAGCAGCTTGGCGGGACAGGGGGCTCTTTGGGCTGAAGCTTTCTTT